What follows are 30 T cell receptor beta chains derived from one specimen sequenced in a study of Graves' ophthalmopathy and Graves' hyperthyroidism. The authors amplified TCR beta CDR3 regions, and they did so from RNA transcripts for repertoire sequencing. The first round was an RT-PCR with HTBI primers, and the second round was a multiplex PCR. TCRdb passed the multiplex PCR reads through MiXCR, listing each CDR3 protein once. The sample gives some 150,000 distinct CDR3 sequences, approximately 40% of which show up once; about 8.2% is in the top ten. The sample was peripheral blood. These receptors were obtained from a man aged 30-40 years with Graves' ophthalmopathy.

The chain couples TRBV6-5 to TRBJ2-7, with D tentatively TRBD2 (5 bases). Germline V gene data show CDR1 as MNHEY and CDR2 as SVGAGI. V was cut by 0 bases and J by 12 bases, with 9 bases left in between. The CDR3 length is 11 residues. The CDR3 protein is CASSYSGRSYF. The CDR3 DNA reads TGTGCCAGCAGTTACTCTGGGAGATCGTACTTC.

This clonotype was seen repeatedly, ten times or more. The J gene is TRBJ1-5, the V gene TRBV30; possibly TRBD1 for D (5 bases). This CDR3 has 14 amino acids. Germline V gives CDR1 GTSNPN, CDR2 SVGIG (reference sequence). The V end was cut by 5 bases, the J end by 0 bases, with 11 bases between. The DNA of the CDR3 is TGTGCCTGGTCCCGACAGAATAGCAATCAGCCCCAGCATTTT. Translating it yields CAWSRQNSNQPQHF.

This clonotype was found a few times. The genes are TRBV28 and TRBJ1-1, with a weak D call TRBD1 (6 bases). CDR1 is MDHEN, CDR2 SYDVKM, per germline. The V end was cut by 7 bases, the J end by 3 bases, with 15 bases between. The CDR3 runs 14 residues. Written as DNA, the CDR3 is TGTGCCAGCACCGGGAGGGGGACTTACACTGAAGCTTTCTTT. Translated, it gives CASTGRGTYTEAFF.

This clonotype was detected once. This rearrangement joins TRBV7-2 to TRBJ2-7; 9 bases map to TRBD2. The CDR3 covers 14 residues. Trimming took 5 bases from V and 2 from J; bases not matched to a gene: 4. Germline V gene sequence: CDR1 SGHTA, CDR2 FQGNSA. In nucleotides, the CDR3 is TGTGCCAGCAGCAACAGCGGGGGGACCTACGAGCAGTACTTC. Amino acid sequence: CASSNSGGTYEQYF.

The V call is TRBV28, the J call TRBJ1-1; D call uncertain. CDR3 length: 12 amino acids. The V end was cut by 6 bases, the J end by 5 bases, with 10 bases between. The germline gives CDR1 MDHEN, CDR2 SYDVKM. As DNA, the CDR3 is TGTGCCAGCAGCCGATCGGGGACTGAAGCTTTCTTT. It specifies CASSRSGTEAFF.

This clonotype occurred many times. CDR3 bases: TGTGCCTGGAGTGTCAGCGGGAGGGACTACACCTTC. The encoded protein is CAWSVSGRDYTF. The chain is built from TRBV30 and TRBJ1-2; no reliable D call. Germline CDR1 GTSNPN, CDR2 SVGIG (reference sequence). Trimming removed 0 bases from V and 10 bases from J, with 12 bases in between. The CDR3 consists of 12 residues.

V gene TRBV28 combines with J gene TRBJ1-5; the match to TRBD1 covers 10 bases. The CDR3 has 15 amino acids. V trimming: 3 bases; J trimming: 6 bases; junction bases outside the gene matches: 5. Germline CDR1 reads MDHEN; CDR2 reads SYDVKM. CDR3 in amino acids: CASSFDRGLAQPQHF. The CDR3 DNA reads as TGTGCCAGCAGTTTTGACAGGGGGCTAGCTCAGCCCCAGCATTTT.

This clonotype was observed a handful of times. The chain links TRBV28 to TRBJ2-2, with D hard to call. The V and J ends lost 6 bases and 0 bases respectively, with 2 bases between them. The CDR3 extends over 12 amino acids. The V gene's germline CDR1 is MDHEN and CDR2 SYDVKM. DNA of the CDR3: TGTGCCAGCAGGACGAACACCGGGGAGCTGTTTTTT. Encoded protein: CASRTNTGELFF.

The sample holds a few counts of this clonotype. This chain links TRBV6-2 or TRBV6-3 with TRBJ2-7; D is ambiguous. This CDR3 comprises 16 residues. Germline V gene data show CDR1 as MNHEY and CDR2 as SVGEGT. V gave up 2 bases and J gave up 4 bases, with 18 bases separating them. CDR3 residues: CASSYGRAALGYEQYF. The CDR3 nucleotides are TGTGCCAGCAGTTACGGTAGGGCCGCCTTGGGGTACGAGCAGTACTTC.

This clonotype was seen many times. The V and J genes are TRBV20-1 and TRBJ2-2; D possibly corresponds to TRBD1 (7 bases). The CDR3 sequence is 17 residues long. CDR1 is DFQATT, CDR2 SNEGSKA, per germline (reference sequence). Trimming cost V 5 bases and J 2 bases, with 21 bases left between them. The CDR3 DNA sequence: TGCAGTGCTGCTAGATCGACAGGGACTCTTAACACCGGGGAGCTGTTTTTT. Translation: CSAARSTGTLNTGELFF.

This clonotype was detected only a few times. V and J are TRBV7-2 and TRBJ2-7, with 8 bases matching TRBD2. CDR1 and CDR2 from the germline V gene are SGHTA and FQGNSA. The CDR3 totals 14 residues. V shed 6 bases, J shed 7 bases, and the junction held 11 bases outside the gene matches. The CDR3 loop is CASSVTSGLWEQYF. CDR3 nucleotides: TGTGCCAGCAGTGTTACTAGCGGCCTCTGGGAGCAGTACTTC.

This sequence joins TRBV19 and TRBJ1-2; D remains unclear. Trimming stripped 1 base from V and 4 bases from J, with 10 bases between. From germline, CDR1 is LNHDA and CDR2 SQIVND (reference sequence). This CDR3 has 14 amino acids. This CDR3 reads CASSIVSNIYGYTF. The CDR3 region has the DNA TGTGCCAGTAGTATAGTGAGCAACATCTATGGCTACACCTTC.

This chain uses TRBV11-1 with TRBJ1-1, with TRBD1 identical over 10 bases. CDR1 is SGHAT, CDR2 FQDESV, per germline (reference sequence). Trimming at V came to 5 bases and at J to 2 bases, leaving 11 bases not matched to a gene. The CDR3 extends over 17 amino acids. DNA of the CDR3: TGTGCCAGCAGCCCTCCCGTGGGACAGGGGCGAAACACTGAAGCTTTCTTT. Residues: CASSPPVGQGRNTEAFF. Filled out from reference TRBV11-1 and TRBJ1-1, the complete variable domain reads EAEVAQSPRYKITEKSQAVAFWCDPISGHATLYWYRQILGQGPELLVQFQDESVVDDSQLPKDRFSAERLKGVDSTLKIQPAELGDSAMYLCASSPPVGQGRNTEAFFGQGTRLTVV.

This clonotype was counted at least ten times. The CDR3 protein is CASSPAGTRLGEQYF. DNA of the CDR3: TGTGCCAGCAGTCCCGCCGGGACTCGCCTAGGGGAGCAGTACTTC. The V gene is TRBV12-3 or TRBV12-4, the J gene TRBJ2-7, with a possible D match to TRBD2 (6 bases). V was clipped by 5 bases and J by 7 bases, with 21 bases between them. The CDR3 runs to 15 residues.

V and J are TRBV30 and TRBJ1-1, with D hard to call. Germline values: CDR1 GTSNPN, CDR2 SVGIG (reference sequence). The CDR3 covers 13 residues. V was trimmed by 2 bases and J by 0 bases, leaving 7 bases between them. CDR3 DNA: TGTGCCTGGAGTACTAGTATGAACACTGAAGCTTTCTTT. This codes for CAWSTSMNTEAFF.

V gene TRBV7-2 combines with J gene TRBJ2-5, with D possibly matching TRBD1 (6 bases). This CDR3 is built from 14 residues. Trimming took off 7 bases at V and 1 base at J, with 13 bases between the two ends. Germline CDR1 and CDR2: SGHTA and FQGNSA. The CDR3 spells CASNPQGLQETQYF. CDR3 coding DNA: TGTGCCAGCAATCCACAGGGCCTCCAAGAGACCCAGTACTTC.

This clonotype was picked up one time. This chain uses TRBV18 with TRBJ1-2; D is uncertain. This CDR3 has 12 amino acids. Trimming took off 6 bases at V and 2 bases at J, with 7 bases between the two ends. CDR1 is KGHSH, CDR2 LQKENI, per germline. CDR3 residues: CASSARNYGYTF. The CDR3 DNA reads TGTGCCAGCTCGGCGAGAAACTATGGCTACACCTTC.

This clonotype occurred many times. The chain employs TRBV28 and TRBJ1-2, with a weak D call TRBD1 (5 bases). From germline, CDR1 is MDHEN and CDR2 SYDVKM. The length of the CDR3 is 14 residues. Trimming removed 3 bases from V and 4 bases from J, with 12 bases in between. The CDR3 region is CASSLGSGSYGYTF. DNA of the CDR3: TGTGCCAGCAGTTTGGGGTCAGGGTCCTATGGCTACACCTTC.

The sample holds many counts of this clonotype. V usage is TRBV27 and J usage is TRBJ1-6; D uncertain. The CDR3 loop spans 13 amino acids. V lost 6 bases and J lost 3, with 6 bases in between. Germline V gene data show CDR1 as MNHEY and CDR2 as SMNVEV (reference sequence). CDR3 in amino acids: CASSRGYNSPLHF. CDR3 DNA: TGTGCCAGCAGCCGGGGCTATAATTCACCCCTCCACTTT.

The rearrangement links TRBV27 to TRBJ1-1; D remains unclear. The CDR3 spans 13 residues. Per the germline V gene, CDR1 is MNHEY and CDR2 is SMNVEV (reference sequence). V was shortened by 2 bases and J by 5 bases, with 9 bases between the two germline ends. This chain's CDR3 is CASSLKGWTEAFF. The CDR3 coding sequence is TGTGCCAGCAGTTTAAAGGGCTGGACTGAAGCTTTCTTT.

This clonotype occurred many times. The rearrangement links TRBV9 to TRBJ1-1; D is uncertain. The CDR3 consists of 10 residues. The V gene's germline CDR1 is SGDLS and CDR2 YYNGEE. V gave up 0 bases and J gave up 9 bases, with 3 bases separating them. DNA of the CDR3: TGTGCCAGCAGCGTAGGGAAAGCTTTCTTT. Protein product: CASSVGKAFF.

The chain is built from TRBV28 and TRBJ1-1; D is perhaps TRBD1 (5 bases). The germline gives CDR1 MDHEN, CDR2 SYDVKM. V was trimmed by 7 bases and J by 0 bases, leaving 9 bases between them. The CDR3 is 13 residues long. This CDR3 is CASNWGLNTEAFF. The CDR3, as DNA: TGTGCCAGCAACTGGGGCCTGAACACTGAAGCTTTCTTT.

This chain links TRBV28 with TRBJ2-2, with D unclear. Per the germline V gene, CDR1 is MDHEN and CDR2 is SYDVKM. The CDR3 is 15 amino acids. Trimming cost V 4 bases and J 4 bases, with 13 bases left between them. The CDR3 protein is CASSSPAGATGELFF. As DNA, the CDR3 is TGTGCCAGCAGTTCCCCCGCCGGCGCCACCGGGGAGCTGTTTTTT.

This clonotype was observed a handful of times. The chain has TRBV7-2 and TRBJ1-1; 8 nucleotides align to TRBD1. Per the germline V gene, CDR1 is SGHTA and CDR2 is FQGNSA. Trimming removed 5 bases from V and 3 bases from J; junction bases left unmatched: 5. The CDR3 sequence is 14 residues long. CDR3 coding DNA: TGTGCCAGCAGCCCAAGGACAGGGTACACTGAAGCTTTCTTT. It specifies CASSPRTGYTEAFF.

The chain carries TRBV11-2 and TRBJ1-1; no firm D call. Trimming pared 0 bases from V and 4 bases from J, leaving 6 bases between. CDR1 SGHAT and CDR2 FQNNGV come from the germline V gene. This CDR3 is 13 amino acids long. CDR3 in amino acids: CASSLETSTEAFF. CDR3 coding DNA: TGTGCCAGCAGCTTAGAGACAAGCACTGAAGCTTTCTTT.

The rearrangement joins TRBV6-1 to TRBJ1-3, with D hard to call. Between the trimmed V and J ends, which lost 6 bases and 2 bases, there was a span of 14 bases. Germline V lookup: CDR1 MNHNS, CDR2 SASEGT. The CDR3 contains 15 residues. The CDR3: CASRPLEGPGNTIYF. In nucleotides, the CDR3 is TGTGCCAGCAGACCCTTAGAAGGCCCTGGAAACACCATATATTTT.

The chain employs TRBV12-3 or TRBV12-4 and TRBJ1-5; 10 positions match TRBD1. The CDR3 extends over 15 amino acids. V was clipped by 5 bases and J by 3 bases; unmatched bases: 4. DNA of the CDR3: TGTGCCAGCAGTCGACAGGGGGCTATCAATCAGCCCCAGCATTTT. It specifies CASSRQGAINQPQHF.

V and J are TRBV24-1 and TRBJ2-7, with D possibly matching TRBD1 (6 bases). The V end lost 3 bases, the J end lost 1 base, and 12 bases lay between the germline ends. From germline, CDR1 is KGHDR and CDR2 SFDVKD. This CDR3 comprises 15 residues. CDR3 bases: TGTGCCACCAGTGATCCGAGACAGGTTTCCTACGAGCAGTACTTC. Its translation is CATSDPRQVSYEQYF.

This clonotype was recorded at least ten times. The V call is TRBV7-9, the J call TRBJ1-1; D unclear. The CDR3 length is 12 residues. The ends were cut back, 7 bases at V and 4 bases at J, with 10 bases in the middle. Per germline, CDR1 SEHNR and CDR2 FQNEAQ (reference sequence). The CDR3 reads CASNPISTEAFF. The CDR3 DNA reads TGTGCCAGCAACCCGATTAGCACTGAAGCTTTCTTT.

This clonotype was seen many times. The CDR3 DNA reads as TGTGCCAGCAGCAGTGGACTAGCGGGAGTCTTCGAGACCCAGTACTTC. It specifies CASSSGLAGVFETQYF. The chain uses TRBV6-2 or TRBV6-3 and TRBJ2-5; 13 bases line up with TRBD2. The CDR3 length is 16 residues. The trim removed 6 bases at V and 5 bases at J, leaving 9 bases unmatched. Germline V gives CDR1 MNHEY, CDR2 SVGEGT.